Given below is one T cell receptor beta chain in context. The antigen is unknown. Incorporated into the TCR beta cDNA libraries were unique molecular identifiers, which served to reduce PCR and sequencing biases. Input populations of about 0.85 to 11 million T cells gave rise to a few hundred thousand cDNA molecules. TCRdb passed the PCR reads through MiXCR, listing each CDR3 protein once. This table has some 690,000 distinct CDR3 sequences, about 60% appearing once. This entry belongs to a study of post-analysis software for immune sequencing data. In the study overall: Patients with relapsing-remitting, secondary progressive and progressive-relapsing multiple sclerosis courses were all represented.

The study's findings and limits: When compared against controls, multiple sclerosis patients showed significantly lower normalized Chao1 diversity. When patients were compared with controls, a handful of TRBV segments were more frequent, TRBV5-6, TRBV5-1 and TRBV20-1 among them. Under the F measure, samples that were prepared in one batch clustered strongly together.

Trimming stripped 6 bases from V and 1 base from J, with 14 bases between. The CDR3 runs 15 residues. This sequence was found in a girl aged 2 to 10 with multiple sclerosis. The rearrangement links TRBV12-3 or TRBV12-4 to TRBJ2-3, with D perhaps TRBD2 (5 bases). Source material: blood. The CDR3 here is CASRVLPGGTDTQYF. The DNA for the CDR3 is TGTGCCAGCAGGGTCTTACCCGGGGGCACAGATACGCAGTATTTT.